Each of the 21 T cell receptor beta chains below was sequenced from the same sample in a study of blood T cell repertoires in COVID-19. Data came from immunoSEQ multiplex PCR; TCRdb stores just in-frame clones and leaves some out. The sample contains 90,000 to 100,000 clones, approximately 80% of which appear only once. Sequences were obtained from peripheral blood. Receptors originate from a man between 60 and 75 years old with acute or convalescent COVID-19.

The chain uses TRBV2 and TRBJ1-5, with 7 nucleotides matching TRBD1. The germline V gene encodes CDR1 SNHLY and CDR2 FYNNEI. The CDR3 is 17 residues long. V was clipped by 2 bases and J by 0 bases; unmatched bases: 7. The CDR3 loop reads CASSESRGPYSNQPQHF. In DNA, the CDR3 is TGTGCCAGCAGTGAATCGAGGGGGCCCTATAGCAATCAGCCCCAGCATTTT.

The gene calls are TRBV14 and TRBJ2-2; a weak D match, TRBD2 (6 bases). The germline V and J ends were trimmed by 2 bases and 7 bases, with 11 bases remaining between them. Germline V gene lookup returns CDR1 SGHDN and CDR2 FVKESK. This CDR3 contains 14 residues. This CDR3 is CASSQKPGVGELFF. For the CDR3, the DNA is TGTGCCAGCAGCCAAAAACCGGGGGTCGGGGAGCTGTTTTTT.

The J gene is TRBJ2-5, the V gene TRBV5-6, with 8 positions matching TRBD2. Germline V lookup: CDR1 SGHDT, CDR2 YYEEEE. The CDR3 spans 12 residues. J lost 1 base, V lost 7 bases, and 0 bases had no gene match. The CDR3 sequence: CASGLAQETQYF. The CDR3 coding sequence is TGTGCCAGCGGACTAGCCCAAGAGACCCAGTACTTC.

The CDR3 sequence: CASSPGGRSGQPQHF. DNA for the CDR3: TGTGCCAGCAGCCCGGGGGGCAGGTCCGGTCAGCCCCAGCATTTT. This chain uses TRBV21-1 with TRBJ1-5. TRBV21-1 corresponds to a pseudogene. The CDR3 covers 15 residues.

The V gene is TRBV24-1, the J gene TRBJ1-5; tentative D call: TRBD1 (6 bases). The ends were cut back, 5 bases at V and 1 base at J, with 17 bases in the middle. This CDR3 has 17 amino acids. From germline, CDR1 is KGHDR and CDR2 SFDVKD. In nucleotides, the CDR3 is TGTGCCACCAGTGGATTCACAGGGAGGGAAAGCAATCAGCCCCAGCATTTT. This translates into CATSGFTGRESNQPQHF.

The chain is built from TRBV9 and TRBJ1-2; no clear D gene. Germline CDR1 SGDLS, CDR2 YYNGEE. Trimming pared 3 bases from V and 7 bases from J, leaving 7 bases between. The CDR3 runs 11 residues. The CDR3 here is CASSATGGYTF. In nucleotides, the CDR3 is TGTGCCAGCAGCGCCACGGGTGGCTACACCTTC.

The chain is built from TRBV18 and TRBJ1-1, with a possible D match to TRBD1 (5 bases). The V end lost 4 bases, the J end lost 1 base, and 13 bases lay between the germline ends. The CDR3 covers 15 residues. From germline, CDR1 is KGHSH and CDR2 LQKENI. CDR3 amino acids: CASSRDSRKNTEAFF. Here the CDR3 DNA reads TGTGCCAGCTCACGTGACAGTCGAAAGAACACTGAAGCTTTCTTT.

This clone has only a few counts. The V call is TRBV7-8, the J call TRBJ2-3; D is uncertain. Trimming took off 2 bases at V and 5 bases at J, with 5 bases between the two ends. The CDR3 consists of 12 residues. Germline V CDR1 and CDR2: SGHVS, FQNEAQ. The CDR3: CASSLLGDTQYF. For the CDR3, the DNA is TGTGCCAGCAGCTTACTAGGAGATACGCAGTATTTT.

The V gene is TRBV9, the J gene TRBJ1-1; D is undetermined. The germline CDR1 and CDR2 sequences are SGDLS and YYNGEE. The V end was cut by 10 bases, the J end by 7 bases, with 8 bases between. The CDR3 length is 9 residues. The CDR3 DNA is TGTGCCGAACGGGATGAAGCTTTCTTT. Translation: CAERDEAFF.

This chain connects TRBV10-1 to TRBJ2-3, with D possibly matching TRBD2 (5 bases). Trimming removed 4 bases from V and 3 bases from J, with 8 bases in between. Germline lookup yields CDR1 WNHNN and CDR2 SYGVQD (reference sequence). This CDR3 spans 13 amino acids. The CDR3 is CASSVRRTDTQYF. The CDR3 coding sequence is TGCGCCAGCAGTGTTAGGAGGACAGATACGCAGTATTTT.

With respect to this clone: At one boundary the junction diverges from the germline segment, which might be a read error. The chain couples TRBV7-7 to TRBJ2-5; 7 bases fit TRBD2. The germline gives CDR1 SSHAT, CDR2 FNYEAQ (reference sequence). The CDR3 length is 14 residues. CDR3 loop: CASSQGLSQETQYF. CDR3 nucleotides: TGTGCTAGCAGCCAGGGACTATCCCAAGAGACCCAGTACTTC.

The rearrangement uses TRBV24-1 and TRBJ2-1; TRBD2 is a possible D gene (5 bases). This CDR3 comprises 14 residues. Germline lookup yields CDR1 KGHDR and CDR2 SFDVKD. The V end lost 4 bases, the J end lost 9 bases, and 15 bases lay between the germline ends. CDR3 sequence (DNA): TGTGCCACCAGTGACCGGGGAACCAAGGGTGAGCAGTTCTTC. This sequence encodes CATSDRGTKGEQFF.

The V and J genes are TRBV9 and TRBJ1-3, with D maybe TRBD1 (5 bases). V shed 3 bases and J shed 0 bases, with 19 bases lying between them. Germline V lookup: CDR1 SGDLS, CDR2 YYNGEE. The CDR3 sequence is 18 residues long. CDR3 in DNA: TGTGCCAGCAGCGCGTCAGGGAATCCCCTAATCTCTGGAAACACCATATATTTT. Protein sequence: CASSASGNPLISGNTIYF.

V and J are TRBV3-1 (or the pseudogene TRBV3-2) and TRBJ1-3; TRBD1 might be the D (5 bases). Germline V gives CDR1 LGHDT, CDR2 YNNKEL (reference sequence). This CDR3 contains 14 residues. Trimming shortened V by 3 bases and J by 4 bases, and 10 bases separated the two germline ends. Here the CDR3 reads CASSHPDTGNTIYF. The CDR3 DNA reads as TGTGCCAGCAGCCATCCGGACACAGGAAACACCATATATTTT.

This chain connects TRBV5-4 to TRBJ1-1; a weak D match, TRBD1 (6 bases). Germline CDR1 SGHNT, CDR2 YYREEE (reference sequence). The CDR3 length is 15 residues. The V end was cut by 7 bases, the J end by 5 bases, with 21 bases between. The chain's CDR3 is CASGLGGSRGTEAFF. The CDR3 nucleotides read TGTGCCAGCGGCCTTGGGGGCAGCCGAGGGACTGAAGCTTTCTTT.

The rearrangement joins TRBV7-2 to TRBJ1-3; maybe TRBD1 (6 bases). CDR3 length: 16 residues. Trimming shortened V by 7 bases and J by 0 bases, and 16 bases separated the two germline ends. Germline lookup yields CDR1 SGHTA and CDR2 FQGNSA. CDR3 sequence reads: CASIPRGGTSGNTIYF. CDR3 nucleotides: TGTGCCAGCATCCCGAGGGGGGGCACCTCTGGAAACACCATATATTTT.

This chain links TRBV7-2 with TRBJ1-1; D perhaps matches TRBD1 (5 bases). V shed 5 bases and J shed 7 bases, with 14 bases lying between them. This CDR3 spans 13 amino acids. From germline, CDR1 is SGHTA and CDR2 FQGNSA. CDR3 residues: CASSRARVFEAFF. The CDR3 DNA reads as TGTGCCAGCAGCCGGGCCAGGGTTTTTGAAGCTTTCTTT.

This clone was found once. The rearrangement joins TRBV7-9 to TRBJ2-1; TRBD2 is a possible D gene (5 bases). Germline lookup yields CDR1 SEHNR and CDR2 FQNEAQ (reference sequence). V was cut by 0 bases and J by 7 bases, with 10 bases left in between. This CDR3 is 14 amino acids long. This CDR3 is CASSLARAINEQFF. The CDR3 nucleotides read TGTGCCAGCAGCTTAGCGAGGGCCATTAATGAGCAGTTCTTC.

V and J are TRBV19 and TRBJ1-2, with a possible D match to TRBD1 (6 bases). Looked up from germline, CDR1 is LNHDA and CDR2 is SQIVND (reference sequence). CDR3 length: 12 residues. V lost 5 bases to trimming and J lost 8 bases, with 12 bases between them. In DNA, the CDR3 is TGTGCCAGTAGTCCGGCTCAGGGGGGCTACACCTTC. This gives the protein CASSPAQGGYTF.

There are a few counts of this clone. The rearrangement uses TRBV7-9 and TRBJ2-3, with 8 positions matching TRBD2. V trimming: 6 bases; J trimming: 6 bases; junction bases outside the gene matches: 2. The CDR3 length is 12 residues. Germline V gene lookup returns CDR1 SEHNR and CDR2 FQNEAQ (reference sequence). The CDR3 nucleotides are TGTGCCAGCAGAGCGGGGGTGGATACGCAGTATTTT. Encoded protein: CASRAGVDTQYF.

This clone appeared a single time. The V and J genes are TRBV5-6 and TRBJ2-2, with D maybe TRBD1 (5 bases). Looked up from germline, CDR1 is SGHDT and CDR2 is YYEEEE. The CDR3 is made up of 15 amino acids. Trimming took 4 bases from V and 4 from J, leaving 14 bases between them. The CDR3, as DNA: TGTGCCAGCAGCGCACTGCAGGGATTCACCGGGGAGCTGTTTTTT. Translated, it gives CASSALQGFTGELFF.